What follows are 7 T cell receptor beta chains derived from one specimen sequenced in a study of Ad26.COV2.S vaccination and SARS-CoV-2 variants. The treatment is: around 19 received Ad26.COV2.S at low or high dose, single or two shots; roughly five received placebo; per-sample allocation not given. Following the first vaccine or placebo injection, samples were taken on day 63. Profiled with immunoSEQ multiplex PCR; TCRdb holds only in-frame clones, not every one. The repertoire includes more than 400,000 clones, about 90% of them detected once, and around 1.8% sits in the top ten. Sequenced here: peripheral blood, sampled in a trial of Ad26.COV2.S vaccine versus placebo. The receptors stem from a person between 18 and 60 years old who received the Ad26.COV2.S COVID-19 vaccine or a placebo.

The gene calls are TRBV7-8 and TRBJ2-2, with 12 positions matching TRBD2. Trimming took 1 base from V and 4 from J; bases not matched to a gene: 4. The CDR3 sequence is 17 residues long. The germline CDR1 and CDR2 sequences are SGHVS and FQNEAQ. The CDR3 loop reads CASSLGLAGGPTGELFF. The CDR3 nucleotides are TGTGCCAGCAGCTTAGGCCTAGCGGGGGGGCCCACCGGGGAGCTGTTTTTT.

This sequence joins TRBV19 and TRBJ1-2; no clear D. The CDR3 is 12 amino acids. With 5 bases removed from V and 4 bases from J, the gap between germline ends came to 8 bases. Germline CDR1 and CDR2: LNHDA and SQIVND (reference sequence). The CDR3 DNA sequence: TGTGCCAGTAGTCTCCGGGTCTATGGCTACACCTTC. Protein product: CASSLRVYGYTF.

The gene calls are TRBV30 and TRBJ1-2; the D is unclear. Germline CDR1 is GTSNPN and CDR2 is SVGIG (reference sequence). Trimming pared 5 bases from V and 4 bases from J, leaving 11 bases between. This CDR3 has 12 residues. The CDR3 bases are TGTGCCTGGCGTCAGGAGGGCTATGGCTACACCTTC. Translated, it gives CAWRQEGYGYTF. Drawing the rest from reference TRBV30 and TRBJ1-2, the complete variable domain is SQTIHQWPATLVQPVGSPLSLECTVEGTSNPNLYWYRQAAGRGLQLLFYSVGIGQISSEVPQNLSASRPQDRQFILSSKKLLLSDSGFYLCAWRQEGYGYTFGSGTRLTVV.

The chain recombines TRBV19 with TRBJ2-5, with D maybe TRBD1 (5 bases). The V gene lost 1 base and the J gene lost 6 bases, with 12 bases spanning the gap. Germline V gene lookup returns CDR1 LNHDA and CDR2 SQIVND (reference sequence). This CDR3 is built from 14 residues. The CDR3 is CASSIGSTAKTQYF. CDR3 in DNA: TGTGCCAGTAGTATAGGATCGACAGCGAAGACCCAGTACTTC.

The chain employs TRBV6-5 and TRBJ2-7; 9 bases agree with TRBD1. This CDR3 contains 12 residues. V dropped 8 bases and J dropped 3; count of bases not matched to a gene: 2. Germline V gene data show CDR1 as MNHEY and CDR2 as SVGAGI. CDR3 bases: TGTGCCAGCTCGGGACAGGGCTACGAGCAGTACTTC. This codes for CASSGQGYEQYF.

The chain combines TRBV19 with TRBJ1-2, with 9 bases matching TRBD1. Germline CDR1 reads LNHDA; CDR2 reads SQIVND (reference sequence). The CDR3 sequence is 17 residues long. V gave up 9 bases and J gave up 3 bases; unmatched junction bases: 17. The CDR3: CARPPWTGANSYYGYTF. The CDR3 nucleotides are TGTGCCAGGCCACCGTGGACAGGGGCGAATTCCTACTATGGCTACACCTTC.

The rearrangement uses TRBV6-2 or TRBV6-3 and TRBJ2-2; TRBD1 is a possible D gene (7 bases). Germline V lookup: CDR1 MNHEY, CDR2 SVGEGT. The CDR3 has 16 amino acids. The V and J ends lost 4 bases and 2 bases respectively, with 14 bases between them. The CDR3: CASSFTRGTNTGELFF. CDR3 sequence (DNA): TGTGCCAGCAGTTTCACCAGGGGGACTAACACCGGGGAGCTGTTTTTT.